This T cell receptor beta chain was sequenced for a study of blood T cell repertoires in COVID-19 (dated by TCRdb to between 2020 and 2021). Some background on the complete study: Samples covering the acute and convalescent phases of COVID-19 were provided by collaborators in the United States, Italy and Spain. The material from the prospective study consisted of cDNA or gDNA derived from T cells, B-cell-depleted T cells, or PBMCs. Deeply sampled blood TCRbeta repertoires from subjects exposed to, actively infected with, or recovered from COVID-19 were included in the dataset. The repertoires were made available in a free public database intended to serve as a resource for research on the immune response to SARS-CoV-2. The samples were drawn from the first 160 participants of the ongoing ImmuneRACE study and from 950 to 1,500 subjects provided by 6 global collaborators. A de-identified subject ID, COVID-19 status, age in years and sex were almost always included in the sample metadata. Where available, HLA class I and class II types were obtained from metadata supplied by the sample provider rather than from assay-based typing. Overall results and qualifications from the work: How much clinical and demographic metadata was included differed by source and by participant, and the metadata was provided uncurated.

The collaborating institutions used their own protocols to collect whole blood in K2EDTA tubes. For TCRbeta analysis, collaborator samples were shipped as frozen whole blood, as isolated PBMCs, or as DNA extracted from either sample type. From cysteine to phenylalanine, the CDR3 is 12 amino acids long. The entry retains the CDR3 DNA only, 36 bases that are in frame from base 1. V drops 0 bases and J drops 10 bases, leaving 7 bases in between. CDR1 and CDR2, looked up from the germline V gene (reference sequence), are PRHDT and FYEKMQ. TCRbeta CDR3 regions were amplified from genomic DNA by means of the immunoSEQ Assay, a bias-controlled multiplex PCR. Processing in the source paper ran as follows. The number of nucleated cells in each sample was estimated by amplification of reference gene primers within the assay. Sequence reads were collapsed and filtered to measure the absolute abundance of every unique TCRbeta CDR3 rearrangement. For each sample, productive Simpson clonality was calculated as the square root of Simpson's diversity index over productive rearrangements. TCRdb provides this immuneACCESS table in a form limited to in-frame rearrangements. Some clones are lacking; in checked studies, under half of them reflect an unresolved V gene, and why the rest are absent is not known. V, J and clone size were drawn from that table, and D and trimming were deduced from the DNA. Counted in this sample were about 170,000 clones; approximately 86% of them appeared once. The ten largest clones take up 2.5% to 4% of the sample.

Regarding this clone: No antigen is known for it. Within one base of it there is no much larger clone, and no base qualities were kept.

This chain is built from TRBV13 and TRBJ1-5; the D gene cannot be resolved reliably. The specimen was peripheral blood. The source of this sequence is a man in his 70s with acute or convalescent COVID-19. The DNA sequence is given as TGTGCCAGCAGCTTAGGGGCAGGCCCCCAGCATTTT. Its coded protein is CASSLGAGPQHF.